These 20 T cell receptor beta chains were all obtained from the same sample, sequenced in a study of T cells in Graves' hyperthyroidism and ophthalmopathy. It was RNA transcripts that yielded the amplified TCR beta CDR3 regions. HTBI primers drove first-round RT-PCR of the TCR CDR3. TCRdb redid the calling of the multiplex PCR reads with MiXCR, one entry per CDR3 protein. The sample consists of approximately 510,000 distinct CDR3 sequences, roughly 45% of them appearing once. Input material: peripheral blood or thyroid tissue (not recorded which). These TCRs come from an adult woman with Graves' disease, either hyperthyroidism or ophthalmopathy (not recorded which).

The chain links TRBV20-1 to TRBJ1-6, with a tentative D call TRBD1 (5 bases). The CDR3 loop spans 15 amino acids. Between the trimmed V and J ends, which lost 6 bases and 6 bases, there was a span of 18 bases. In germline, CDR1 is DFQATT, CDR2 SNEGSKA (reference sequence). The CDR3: CSAPQGGTGNSPLHF. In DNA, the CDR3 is TGCAGTGCACCCCAGGGAGGGACGGGTAATTCACCCCTCCACTTT.

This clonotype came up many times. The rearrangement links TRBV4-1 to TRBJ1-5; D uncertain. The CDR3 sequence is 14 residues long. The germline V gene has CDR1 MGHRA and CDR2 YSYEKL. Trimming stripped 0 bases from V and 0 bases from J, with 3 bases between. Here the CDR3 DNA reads TGCGCCAGCAGCCAAGACCATAGCAATCAGCCCCAGCATTTT. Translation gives CASSQDHSNQPQHF.

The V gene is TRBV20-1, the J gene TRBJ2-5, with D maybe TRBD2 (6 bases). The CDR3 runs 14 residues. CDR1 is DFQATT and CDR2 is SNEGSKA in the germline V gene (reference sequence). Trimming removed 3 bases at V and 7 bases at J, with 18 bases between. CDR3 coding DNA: TGCAGTGCTAGGTCCCCCGGGGAGGTCGGGACCCAGTACTTC. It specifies CSARSPGEVGTQYF.

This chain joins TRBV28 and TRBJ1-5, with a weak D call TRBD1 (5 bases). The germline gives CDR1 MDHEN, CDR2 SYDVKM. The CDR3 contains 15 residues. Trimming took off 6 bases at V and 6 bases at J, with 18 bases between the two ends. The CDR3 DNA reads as TGTGCCAGCAGCCCAACGTCAGGGAGGGGTCAGCCCCAGCATTTT. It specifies CASSPTSGRGQPQHF.

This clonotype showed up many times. For the CDR3, the DNA is TGTGCCATCCTACTAGCGGGAGCCTACGAGCAGTACTTC. Residues: CAILLAGAYEQYF. The V call is TRBV10-3, the J call TRBJ2-7, with TRBD2 matching over 11 bases. The V gene's germline CDR1 is ENHRY and CDR2 SYGVKD. Trimming cost V 8 bases and J 2 bases; bases outside gene matches: 2. The length of the CDR3 is 13 residues.

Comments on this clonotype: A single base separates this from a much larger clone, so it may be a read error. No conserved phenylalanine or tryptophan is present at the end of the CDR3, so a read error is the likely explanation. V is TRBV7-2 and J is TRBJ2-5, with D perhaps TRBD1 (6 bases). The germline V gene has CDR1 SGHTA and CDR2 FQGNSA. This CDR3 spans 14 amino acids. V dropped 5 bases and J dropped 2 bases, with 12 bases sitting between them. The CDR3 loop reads CASSRYREQETQYL. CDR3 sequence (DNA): TGTGCCAGCAGCCGCTACAGGGAGCAAGAGACCCAGTACCTC.

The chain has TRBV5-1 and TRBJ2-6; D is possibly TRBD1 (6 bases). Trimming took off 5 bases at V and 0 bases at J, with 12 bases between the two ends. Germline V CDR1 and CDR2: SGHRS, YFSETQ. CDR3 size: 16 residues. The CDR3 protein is CASRGRGYSGANVLTF. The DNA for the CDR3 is TGCGCCAGCAGAGGCAGGGGATACTCTGGGGCCAACGTCCTGACTTTC.

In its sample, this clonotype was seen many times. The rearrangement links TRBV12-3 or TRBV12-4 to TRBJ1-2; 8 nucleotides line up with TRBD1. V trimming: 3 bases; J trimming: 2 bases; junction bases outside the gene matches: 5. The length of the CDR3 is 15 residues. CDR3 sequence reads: CASSFSYRGNYGYTF. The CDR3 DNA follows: TGTGCCAGCAGTTTTTCATACAGGGGGAACTATGGCTACACCTTC.

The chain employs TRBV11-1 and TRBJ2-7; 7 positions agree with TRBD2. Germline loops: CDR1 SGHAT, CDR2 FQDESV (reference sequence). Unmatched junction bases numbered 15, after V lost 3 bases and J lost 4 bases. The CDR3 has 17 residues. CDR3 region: CASSFGRFSEQVYEQYF. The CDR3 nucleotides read TGTGCCAGCAGCTTCGGGAGGTTCAGTGAACAAGTTTACGAGCAGTACTTC.

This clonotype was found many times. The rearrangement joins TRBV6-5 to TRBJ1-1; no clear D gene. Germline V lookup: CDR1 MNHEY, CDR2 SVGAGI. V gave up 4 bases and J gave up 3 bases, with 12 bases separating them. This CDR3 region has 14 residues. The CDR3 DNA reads TGTGCCAGCAGTTCCCAGAGCTGGTACACTGAAGCTTTCTTT. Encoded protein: CASSSQSWYTEAFF.

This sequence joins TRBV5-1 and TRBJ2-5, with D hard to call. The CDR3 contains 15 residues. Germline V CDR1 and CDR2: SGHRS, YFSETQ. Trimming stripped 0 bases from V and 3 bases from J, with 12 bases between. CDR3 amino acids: CASSLESNTEETQYF. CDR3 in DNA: TGCGCCAGCAGCTTGGAGAGCAACACTGAAGAGACCCAGTACTTC.

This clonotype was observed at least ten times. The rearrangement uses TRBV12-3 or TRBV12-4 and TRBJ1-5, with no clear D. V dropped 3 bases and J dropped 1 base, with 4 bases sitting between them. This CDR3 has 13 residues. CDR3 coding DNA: TGTGCCAGCAGTTTGTTAAGCAATCAGCCCCAGCATTTT. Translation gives CASSLLSNQPQHF.

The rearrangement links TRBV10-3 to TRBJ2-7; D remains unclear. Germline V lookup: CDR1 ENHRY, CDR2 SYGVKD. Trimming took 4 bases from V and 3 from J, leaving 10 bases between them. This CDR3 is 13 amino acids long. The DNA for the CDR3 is TGTGCCATCAGTGCACGGACGGGCTACGAGCAGTACTTC. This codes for CAISARTGYEQYF.

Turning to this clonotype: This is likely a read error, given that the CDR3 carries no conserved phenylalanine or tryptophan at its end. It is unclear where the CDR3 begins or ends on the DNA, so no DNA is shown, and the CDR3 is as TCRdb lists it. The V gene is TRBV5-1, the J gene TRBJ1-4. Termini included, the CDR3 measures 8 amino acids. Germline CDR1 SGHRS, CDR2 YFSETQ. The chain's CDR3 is CASSLGVG.

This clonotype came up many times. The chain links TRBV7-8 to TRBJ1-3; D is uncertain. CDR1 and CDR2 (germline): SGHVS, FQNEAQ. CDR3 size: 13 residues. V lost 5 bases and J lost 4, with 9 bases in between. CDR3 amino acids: CASSPDSGNTIYF. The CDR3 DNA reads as TGTGCCAGCAGCCCCGATTCGGGAAACACCATATATTTT.

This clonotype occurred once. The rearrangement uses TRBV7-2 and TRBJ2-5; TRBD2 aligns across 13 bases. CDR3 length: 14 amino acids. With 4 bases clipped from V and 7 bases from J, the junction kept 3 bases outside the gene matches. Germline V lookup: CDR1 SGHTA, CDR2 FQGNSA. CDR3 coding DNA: TGTGCCAGCAGCTCCAGACTAGCGGGGGGGACCCAGTACTTC. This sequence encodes CASSSRLAGGTQYF.

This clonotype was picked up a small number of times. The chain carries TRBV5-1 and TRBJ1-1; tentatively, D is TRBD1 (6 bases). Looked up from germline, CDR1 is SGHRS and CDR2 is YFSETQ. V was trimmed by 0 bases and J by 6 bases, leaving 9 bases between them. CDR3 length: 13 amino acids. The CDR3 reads CASSLAGVSEAFF. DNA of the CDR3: TGCGCCAGCAGCTTGGCAGGGGTTTCTGAAGCTTTCTTT.

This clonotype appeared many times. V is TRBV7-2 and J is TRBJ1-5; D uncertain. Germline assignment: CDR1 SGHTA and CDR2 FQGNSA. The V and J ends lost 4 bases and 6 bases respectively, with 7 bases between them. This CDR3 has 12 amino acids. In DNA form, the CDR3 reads TGTGCCAGCAGCTGGAGTGGTCAGCCCCAGCATTTT. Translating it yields CASSWSGQPQHF.

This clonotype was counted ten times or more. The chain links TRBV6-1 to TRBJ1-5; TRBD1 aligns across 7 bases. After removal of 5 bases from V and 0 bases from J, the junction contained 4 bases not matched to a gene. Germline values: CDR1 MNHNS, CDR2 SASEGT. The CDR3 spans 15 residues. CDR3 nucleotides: TGTGCCAGCAGTTCAGGGGGGTATAGCAATCAGCCCCAGCATTTT. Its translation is CASSSGGYSNQPQHF.

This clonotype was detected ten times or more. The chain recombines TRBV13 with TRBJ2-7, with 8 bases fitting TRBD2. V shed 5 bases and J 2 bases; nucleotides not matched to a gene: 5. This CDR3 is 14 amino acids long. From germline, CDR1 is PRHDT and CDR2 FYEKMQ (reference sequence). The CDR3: CASSEGGLAYEQYF. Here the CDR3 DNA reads TGTGCCAGCAGCGAAGGGGGACTAGCCTACGAGCAGTACTTC.